The 13 T cell receptor beta chains reported below all come from one sample, sequenced in a study of CD4 T cells in relation to SARS-CoV-2 and coronaviruses. Clones were read by immunoSEQ multiplex PCR, and TCRdb kept only the in-frame ones, dropping some. Seen here are 60,000 or so clones, about 94% observed once, and the top ten hold 0.12% to 0.15%. Unexposed donor CD4+ T cells date from about 2011-2018, before the COVID-19 pandemic. Sequencing used naive CD4+ T cells from PBMCs. Described subset: naive CD4+ T cells isolated by negative enrichment. These receptors originate from a human donor in good health.

Details on this clone: The same CDR3 can be traced to other DNA sequences in this sample. The chain has TRBV3-1 (or the pseudogene TRBV3-2) and TRBJ2-7, with D maybe TRBD1 (6 bases). The ends were cut back, 1 base at V and 2 bases at J, with 9 bases in the middle. Germline V lookup: CDR1 LGHDT, CDR2 YNNKEL (reference sequence). The CDR3 has 14 amino acids. DNA of the CDR3: TGTGCCAGCAGCCAAGTCAGGGGACCCTACGAGCAGTACTTC. It is translated as CASSQVRGPYEQYF.

The chain combines TRBV27 with TRBJ2-3; TRBD2 matches 10 bases. Unmatched junction bases numbered 15, after V lost 8 bases and J lost 1 base. This CDR3 spans 18 amino acids. The germline gives CDR1 MNHEY, CDR2 SMNVEV (reference sequence). CDR3 DNA: TGTGCCAGCGGGGACCCACTTCTAGCGGGAGTTGGCACAGATACGCAGTATTTT. This sequence encodes CASGDPLLAGVGTDTQYF.

The chain uses TRBV10-1 and TRBJ1-1; TRBD1 aligns across 9 bases. Losses at the gene ends were 10 bases for V and 3 bases for J; bases not matched to a gene: 18. Germline-derived CDR1 and CDR2 are WNHNN and SYGVQD (reference sequence). The CDR3 has 17 residues. CDR3 nucleotides: TGCGCCACCTGGTTGTCCCGGGACAGGGATCGGGACACTGAAGCTTTCTTT. Its translation is CATWLSRDRDRDTEAFF.

In its sample, this clone was seen once. The rearrangement links TRBV19 to TRBJ2-5; D is unclear. Germline V gene lookup returns CDR1 LNHDA and CDR2 SQIVND (reference sequence). V was cut by 3 bases and J by 2 bases, with 7 bases left in between. This CDR3 region has 13 residues. The CDR3 here is CASSISAQETQYF. The CDR3 DNA follows: TGTGCCAGTAGTATTTCGGCGCAAGAGACCCAGTACTTC.

The chain carries TRBV25-1 and TRBJ2-7, with a possible D match to TRBD1 (6 bases). Germline V gene data show CDR1 as MGHDK and CDR2 as SYGVNS. V was clipped by 6 bases and J by 3 bases, with 12 bases between them. CDR3 size: 13 residues. The CDR3 spells CASSHGQIYEQYF. In DNA, the CDR3 is TGTGCCAGCAGCCACGGACAGATCTACGAGCAGTACTTC.

This chain links TRBV3-1 (or the pseudogene TRBV3-2) with TRBJ2-1; the D call may be TRBD1 or TRBD2 (5 bases each). V was shortened by 4 bases and J by 0 bases, with 13 bases between the two germline ends. The CDR3 sequence is 16 residues long. CDR1 and CDR2 from the germline V gene are LGHDT and YNNKEL (reference sequence). CDR3 sequence reads: CASSLWDARSYNEQFF. The CDR3 DNA is TGTGCCAGCAGCCTATGGGACGCCCGCTCCTACAATGAGCAGTTCTTC.

The rearrangement links TRBV28 to TRBJ2-5; 8 bases map to TRBD2. V dropped 4 bases and J dropped 4; count of bases not matched to a gene: 11. Germline CDR1 is MDHEN and CDR2 is SYDVKM. This CDR3 contains 16 residues. As DNA, the CDR3 is TGTGCCAGCAGTTCCACCGGTAGCGGGAAGTTAGAGACCCAGTACTTC. Translated, it gives CASSSTGSGKLETQYF.

This sequence joins TRBV28 and TRBJ1-4; no firm D call. V lost 7 bases to trimming and J lost 3 bases, with 12 bases between them. The CDR3 is 14 residues long. The germline gives CDR1 MDHEN, CDR2 SYDVKM. The CDR3 protein is CASNGPSSNEKLFF. As DNA, the CDR3 is TGTGCCAGCAATGGGCCCTCTTCTAATGAAAAACTGTTTTTT.

The chain combines TRBV7-8 with TRBJ2-1; D remains ambiguous. Germline V lookup: CDR1 SGHVS, CDR2 FQNEAQ. V was clipped by 5 bases and J by 3 bases, with 17 bases between them. CDR3 length: 16 amino acids. The CDR3 loop reads CASSPEVASVYNEQFF. The CDR3 DNA reads TGTGCCAGCAGCCCAGAAGTGGCCAGCGTCTACAATGAGCAGTTCTTC. Full variable domain (rest looked up from reference TRBV7-8 and TRBJ2-1): GAGVSQSPRYKVAKRGQDVALRCDPISGHVSLFWYQQALGQGPEFLTYFQNEAQLDKSGLPSDRFFAERPEGSVSTLKIQRTQQEDSAVYLCASSPEVASVYNEQFFGPGTRLTVL.

V gene TRBV28 combines with J gene TRBJ2-3, with D hard to call. The CDR3 length is 13 residues. Germline CDR1 and CDR2: MDHEN and SYDVKM. V dropped 4 bases and J dropped 4 bases, with 9 bases sitting between them. CDR3 coding DNA: TGTGCCAGCAGTTCGGAAACAGCAGATACGCAGTATTTT. This codes for CASSSETADTQYF.

The chain's CDR3 is CASSPGQRDYGYTF. The DNA of the CDR3 is TGTGCCAGTAGCCCCGGACAGAGAGACTATGGCTACACCTTC. The chain has TRBV19 and TRBJ1-2, with D tentatively TRBD1 (6 bases). CDR1 and CDR2 from the germline V gene are LNHDA and SQIVND (reference sequence). This CDR3 has 14 residues. Between the trimmed V and J ends, which lost 6 bases and 3 bases, there was a span of 14 bases. The variable domain in full, with the rest retrieved from reference TRBV19 and TRBJ1-2, is DGGITQSPKYLFRKEGQNVTLSCEQNLNHDAMYWYRQDPGQGLRLIYYSQIVNDFQKGDIAEGYSVSREKKESFPLTVTSAQKNPTAFYLCASSPGQRDYGYTFGSGTRLTVV.

This chain links TRBV18 with TRBJ2-5; tentative D call: TRBD1 (6 bases). Deletions cut 2 bases from V and 1 base from J, with 14 bases between. The CDR3 totals 16 residues. Germline V gene lookup returns CDR1 KGHSH and CDR2 LQKENI. The CDR3 DNA follows: TGTGCCAGCTCACCAATTATCAGGGGCTCCCAAGAGACCCAGTACTTC. Encoded protein: CASSPIIRGSQETQYF.

The chain uses TRBV29-1 and TRBJ1-1, with 8 bases lining up with TRBD1. J was trimmed by 1 base and V by 7 bases; bases with no gene match: 11. CDR3 length: 15 residues. Germline V gene lookup returns CDR1 SQVTM and CDR2 ANQGSEA. The CDR3 bases are TGCAGCGCACTTGACCGGGACAGGCCGAACACTGAAGCTTTCTTT. Its translation: CSALDRDRPNTEAFF. Supplemented by reference TRBV29-1 and TRBJ1-1, the full variable domain reads SAVISQKPSRDICQRGTSLTIQCQVDSQVTMMFWYRQQPGQSLTLIATANQGSEATYESGFVIDKFPISRPNLTFSTLTVSNMSPEDSSIYLCSALDRDRPNTEAFFGQGTRLTVV.